These 18 T cell receptor beta chains were all obtained from the same sample, sequenced in a study of T cells after yellow fever vaccination. TCRdb processed the 5' RACE reads anew with MiXCR; each CDR3 protein has one entry. The table has a few hundred thousand distinct CDR3 sequences, over 15% seen once. Source: PBMCs, taken before the yellow fever booster vaccination. The source of these receptors is a man aged 18 to 29 who received the YFV17D yellow fever vaccine.

This clonotype has a handful of counts. The rearrangement links TRBV4-3 to TRBJ2-5, with D possibly being TRBD1 (5 bases). Trimming removed 4 bases at V and 5 bases at J, with 14 bases between. From germline, CDR1 is LGHNA and CDR2 YSLEER. The CDR3 is made up of 14 amino acids. The CDR3 loop reads CASSLDPRAETQYF. CDR3 sequence (DNA): TGCGCCAGCAGCCTCGACCCCAGGGCGGAGACCCAGTACTTC.

The rearrangement uses TRBV2 and TRBJ2-5, with D perhaps TRBD1 or TRBD2 (5 bases each). The CDR3 covers 14 residues. V dropped 7 bases and J dropped 5 bases, with 17 bases sitting between them. Per germline, CDR1 SNHLY and CDR2 FYNNEI. CDR3 nucleotide sequence: TGTGCCAGCAATAGCCCCGGGACCCCGGAGACCCAGTACTTC. Translating it yields CASNSPGTPETQYF. The variable domain in full, with the rest retrieved from reference TRBV2 and TRBJ2-5, is EPEVTQTPSHQVTQMGQEVILRCVPISNHLYFYWYRQILGQKVEFLVSFYNNEISEKSEIFDDQFSVERPDGSNFTLKIRSTKLEDSAMYFCASNSPGTPETQYFGPGTRLLVL.

The J gene is TRBJ1-5, the V gene TRBV7-3; 8 bases are shared with TRBD1. V lost 2 bases to trimming and J lost 7 bases; unmatched junction nucleotides: 10. Germline lookup yields CDR1 SGHTA and CDR2 FQGTGA. The CDR3 runs 16 residues. DNA of the CDR3: TGTGCCAGCAGCTTAGCGGACAGGGAGGAAGTCCAGCCCCAGCATTTT. Encoded protein: CASSLADREEVQPQHF.

The V call is TRBV7-6, the J call TRBJ2-2; TRBD1 aligns across 10 bases. The germline gives CDR1 SGHVS, CDR2 FNYEAQ. The CDR3 is 16 residues long. V was clipped by 5 bases and J by 1 base; unmatched bases: 4. CDR3 sequence reads: CASSPGTGVNTGELFF. The CDR3 nucleotides are TGTGCCAGCAGCCCGGGGACAGGGGTGAACACCGGGGAGCTGTTTTTT.

The J gene is TRBJ2-5, the V gene TRBV29-1, with no clear D. There are 13 residues in the CDR3. Trimming stripped 6 bases from V and 1 base from J, with 12 bases between. Germline CDR1 is SQVTM and CDR2 is ANQGSEA. The CDR3 DNA sequence: TGCAGCGTCGAGTTGGGGTTCCAAGAGACCCAGTACTTC. Translated, it gives CSVELGFQETQYF.

V gene TRBV7-2 combines with J gene TRBJ2-5; D not resolved. This CDR3 is built from 14 residues. V shed 3 bases and J shed 4 bases, with 12 bases lying between them. Germline values: CDR1 SGHTA, CDR2 FQGNSA. CDR3 protein: CASSFTAFLETQYF. CDR3 in DNA: TGTGCCAGCAGCTTTACTGCCTTTTTAGAGACCCAGTACTTC.

The chain joins TRBV25-1 to TRBJ2-3; D ambiguous. The ends were cut back, 5 bases at V and 6 bases at J, with 12 bases in the middle. The CDR3 has 13 amino acids. Germline assignment: CDR1 MGHDK and CDR2 SYGVNS. The CDR3 DNA follows: TGTGCCAGCAGTACGGCGTTCCCGGATACGCAGTATTTT. It yields the protein CASSTAFPDTQYF.

The chain links TRBV19 to TRBJ2-2; a possible D gene is TRBD1 (6 bases). There are 14 residues in the CDR3. V was clipped by 7 bases and J by 4 bases, with 13 bases between them. Germline CDR1 and CDR2: LNHDA and SQIVND (reference sequence). In DNA form, the CDR3 reads TGTGCCAGTACAACAGGGTGGGGCACCGGGGAGCTGTTTTTT. As protein: CASTTGWGTGELFF. Combining the CDR3 with reference TRBV19 and TRBJ2-2 gives the whole variable domain DGGITQSPKYLFRKEGQNVTLSCEQNLNHDAMYWYRQDPGQGLRLIYYSQIVNDFQKGDIAEGYSVSREKKESFPLTVTSAQKNPTAFYLCASTTGWGTGELFFGEGSRLTVL.

This clonotype was detected only a few times. The genes are TRBV10-1 and TRBJ2-1, with D unclear. V lost 3 bases and J 8 bases, leaving 5 bases between the germline ends. CDR1 is WNHNN and CDR2 is SYGVQD in the germline V gene (reference sequence). CDR3 length equals 11 residues. The CDR3 here is CASSENHEQFF. The CDR3 region has the DNA TGCGCCAGCAGTGAAAACCATGAGCAGTTCTTC.

The gene calls are TRBV7-8 and TRBJ2-5; 9 bases agree with TRBD2. The CDR3 sequence is 17 residues long. The germline CDR1 and CDR2 sequences are SGHVS and FQNEAQ. The trim removed 5 bases at V and 2 bases at J, leaving 12 bases unmatched. The DNA for the CDR3 is TGTGCCAGCAGCGCCCACCCTGGCGGGGGGGTTCAAGAGACCCAGTACTTC. The encoded protein is CASSAHPGGGVQETQYF.

The chain carries TRBV30 and TRBJ2-6; D uncertain. V was trimmed by 2 bases and J by 0 bases, leaving 5 bases between them. The CDR3 runs 14 residues. Germline V gives CDR1 GTSNPN, CDR2 SVGIG (reference sequence). In DNA, the CDR3 is TGTGCCTGGAGTCAAAGCTCTGGGGCCAACGTCCTGACTTTC. Its protein product is CAWSQSSGANVLTF.

This clonotype was recorded many times. V gene TRBV12-3 or TRBV12-4 combines with J gene TRBJ2-1; the match to TRBD2 covers 9 bases. Trimming at V came to 4 bases and at J to 1 base, leaving 2 bases not matched to a gene. The CDR3 consists of 15 residues. The CDR3: CASSWAGGSYNEQFF. The CDR3 DNA reads as TGTGCCAGCAGTTGGGCGGGGGGGTCCTACAATGAGCAGTTCTTC.

This clonotype was counted only a few times. J is TRBJ1-1 and V is TRBV5-6; maybe TRBD1 (6 bases). Trimming shortened V by 2 bases and J by 6 bases, and 14 bases separated the two germline ends. This CDR3 is built from 14 residues. Germline CDR1 reads SGHDT; CDR2 reads YYEEEE. The chain's CDR3 is CASSFGGVVAEAFF. The CDR3 DNA is TGTGCCAGCAGCTTTGGGGGCGTGGTGGCTGAAGCTTTCTTT.

This clonotype was recorded a few times. The gene calls are TRBV28 and TRBJ2-3; 10 bases are a match to TRBD2. Germline CDR1 is MDHEN and CDR2 is SYDVKM. This CDR3 region has 14 residues. V dropped 7 bases and J dropped 5; count of bases not matched to a gene: 6. This CDR3 reads CASILAGEGDTQYF. The DNA for the CDR3 is TGTGCCAGCATCCTAGCGGGGGAGGGAGATACGCAGTATTTT.

The chain joins TRBV7-2 to TRBJ1-6; weak D call: TRBD1 (5 bases). The CDR3 is made up of 14 amino acids. The V gene's germline CDR1 is SGHTA and CDR2 FQGNSA. V was cut by 4 bases and J by 8 bases, with 12 bases left in between. This chain's CDR3 is CASSSLRGYSPLHF. For the CDR3, the DNA is TGTGCCAGCAGCTCTTTGAGGGGTTATTCACCCCTCCACTTT.

This chain connects TRBV14 to TRBJ2-7; a possible D gene is TRBD1 (6 bases). The germline V gene encodes CDR1 SGHDN and CDR2 FVKESK. The V end was cut by 4 bases, the J end by 12 bases, with 19 bases between. The CDR3 is made up of 13 amino acids. CDR3: CASSPRIKGHPYF. The CDR3 coding sequence is TGTGCCAGCAGCCCCAGGATCAAGGGACATCCGTACTTC. The full variable domain, rest sourced from reference TRBV14 and TRBJ2-7, is EAGVTQFPSHSVIEKGQTVTLRCDPISGHDNLYWYRRVMGKEIKFLLHFVKESKQDESGMPNNRFLAERTGGTYSTLKVQPAELEDSGVYFCASSPRIKGHPYFGPGTRLTVT.

The chain carries TRBV2 and TRBJ2-5, with 14 bases matching TRBD2. There are 15 residues in the CDR3. Germline loops: CDR1 SNHLY, CDR2 FYNNEI. Trimming took 6 bases from V and 6 from J; bases not matched to a gene: 6. The CDR3 coding sequence is TGTGCCAGCAGATCGACTAGCGGGGGGGGAAAGACCCAGTACTTC. Its protein product is CASRSTSGGGKTQYF.

This clonotype was detected ten times or more. This chain links TRBV5-1 with TRBJ2-1; no firm D call. The CDR3 is 13 residues long. The V end was cut by 0 bases, the J end by 7 bases, with 8 bases between. Germline V gene data show CDR1 as SGHRS and CDR2 as YFSETQ. CDR3 residues: CASSLGWQNEQFF. CDR3 DNA: TGCGCCAGCAGCTTGGGGTGGCAGAATGAGCAGTTCTTC.